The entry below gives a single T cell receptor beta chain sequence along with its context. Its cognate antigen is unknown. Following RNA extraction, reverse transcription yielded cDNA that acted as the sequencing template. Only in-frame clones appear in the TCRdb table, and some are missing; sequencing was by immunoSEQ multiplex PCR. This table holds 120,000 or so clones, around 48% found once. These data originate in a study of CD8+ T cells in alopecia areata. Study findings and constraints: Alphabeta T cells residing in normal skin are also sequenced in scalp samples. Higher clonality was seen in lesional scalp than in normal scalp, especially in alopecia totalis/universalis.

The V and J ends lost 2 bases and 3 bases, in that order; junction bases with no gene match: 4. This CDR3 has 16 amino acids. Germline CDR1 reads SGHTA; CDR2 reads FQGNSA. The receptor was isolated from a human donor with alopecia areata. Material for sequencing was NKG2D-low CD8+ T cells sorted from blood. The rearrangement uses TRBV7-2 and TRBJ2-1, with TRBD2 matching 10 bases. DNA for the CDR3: TGTGCCAGCAGCTTAACTCTAGCGGGGGTCTACAATGAGCAGTTCTTC. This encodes CASSLTLAGVYNEQFF.